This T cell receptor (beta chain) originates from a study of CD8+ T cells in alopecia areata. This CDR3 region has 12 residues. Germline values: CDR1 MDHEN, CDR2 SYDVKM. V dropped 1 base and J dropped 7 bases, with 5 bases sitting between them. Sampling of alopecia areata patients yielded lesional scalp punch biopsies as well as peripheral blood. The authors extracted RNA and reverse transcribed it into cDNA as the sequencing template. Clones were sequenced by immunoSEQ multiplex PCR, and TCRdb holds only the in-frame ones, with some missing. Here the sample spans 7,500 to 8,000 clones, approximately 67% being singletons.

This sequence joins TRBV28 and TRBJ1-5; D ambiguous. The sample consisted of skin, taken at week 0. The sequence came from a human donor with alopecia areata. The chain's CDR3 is CASSLLGQPQHF. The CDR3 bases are TGTGCCAGCAGTTTATTGGGGCAGCCCCAGCATTTT.